These 32 T cell receptor beta chains were sequenced from one sample in a study of response to subunit inactivated influenza vaccine. TCRdb processed the RT-PCR reads anew with MiXCR; each CDR3 protein has one entry. The table lists about 580,000 distinct CDR3 sequences, around 15% of them singletons. The sample consisted of PBMCs from blood, taken approximately 12 days after vaccination. The receptors shown here come from a man aged 50 or older who received an inactivated influenza vaccine.

This clonotype has only a few counts. The rearrangement uses TRBV20-1 and TRBJ2-3; D is ambiguous. The germline CDR1 and CDR2 sequences are DFQATT and SNEGSKA (reference sequence). The V end lost 0 bases, the J end lost 4 bases, and 5 bases lay between the germline ends. The CDR3 loop spans 12 amino acids. The CDR3 DNA follows: TGCAGTGCTAGAGATCTCTCAGATACGCAGTATTTT. Translating it yields CSARDLSDTQYF.

This chain connects TRBV20-1 to TRBJ2-7; a weak D match, TRBD1 (7 bases). Germline-derived CDR1 and CDR2 are DFQATT and SNEGSKA (reference sequence). Trimming removed 5 bases from V and 1 base from J, with 21 bases in between. This CDR3 is built from 16 residues. This CDR3 is CSARGGPDRFSYEQYF. The CDR3 nucleotides read TGCAGTGCTCGGGGAGGTCCGGACAGGTTTTCCTACGAGCAGTACTTC.

This clonotype was counted a few times. The chain links TRBV15 to TRBJ2-3; the D gene is possibly TRBD1 (5 bases). Looked up from germline, CDR1 is LNHNV and CDR2 is YYDKDF (reference sequence). Trimming shortened V by 1 base and J by 6 bases, and 11 bases separated the two germline ends. The CDR3 is 14 residues long. CDR3 DNA sequence: TGTGCCACCAGCAGAGGGGGTACAGGTGATACGCAGTATTTT. Its translation is CATSRGGTGDTQYF.

The chain combines TRBV5-6 with TRBJ2-1; no clear D gene. The CDR3 covers 11 residues. Germline lookup yields CDR1 SGHDT and CDR2 YYEEEE. The ends were cut back, 0 bases at V and 9 bases at J, with 4 bases in the middle. DNA of the CDR3: TGTGCCAGCAGCTTGGCCTTTGAGCAGTTCTTC. It is translated as CASSLAFEQFF.

This clonotype was observed a few times. J is TRBJ2-5 and V is TRBV5-1; TRBD1 might be the D (6 bases). V was pared by 2 bases and J by 3 bases, with 20 bases between. The germline V gene encodes CDR1 SGHRS and CDR2 YFSETQ. The CDR3 totals 17 residues. The DNA for the CDR3 is TGCGCCAGCAGCTTTAATCCAGGGGTATATGCAGAAGAGACCCAGTACTTC. Its translation: CASSFNPGVYAEETQYF.

This clonotype was detected ten times or more. The rearrangement uses TRBV12-3 or TRBV12-4 and TRBJ1-1, with 7 bases lining up with TRBD1. V shed 5 bases and J 4 bases; nucleotides not matched to a gene: 4. CDR3 size: 13 residues. The CDR3 DNA reads as TGTGCCAGCAGTGCAGCAGGGGGCACTGAAGCTTTCTTT. It encodes CASSAAGGTEAFF.

This clonotype was observed a handful of times. The V gene is TRBV4-1, the J gene TRBJ2-7; the D call may be TRBD1 or TRBD2 (5 bases each). The V gene lost 0 bases and the J gene lost 7 bases, with 16 bases spanning the gap. The length of the CDR3 is 15 residues. Germline V lookup: CDR1 MGHRA, CDR2 YSYEKL. The DNA of the CDR3 is TGCGCCAGCAGCCAAGATTCTCGGGGCCTGGTGGAGCAGTACTTC. Its protein product is CASSQDSRGLVEQYF.

This clonotype was recorded at least ten times. CDR3 sequence (DNA): TGCGCCAGCAGCTGGGCACAGGGGGCCAACAATGAGCAGTTCTTC. Translation: CASSWAQGANNEQFF. V usage is TRBV5-1 and J usage is TRBJ2-1, with 9 bases aligning to TRBD1. In germline, CDR1 is SGHRS, CDR2 YFSETQ. The V and J ends lost 3 bases and 5 bases, in that order; junction bases with no gene match: 6. The CDR3 contains 15 residues.

This clonotype has just a few counts. The chain couples TRBV7-9 to TRBJ2-5; no reliable D call. Germline loops: CDR1 SEHNR, CDR2 FQNEAQ (reference sequence). The CDR3 totals 11 residues. Trimming removed 6 bases from V and 2 bases from J, with 4 bases in between. CDR3 DNA sequence: TGTGCCAGCAGGGATCAAGAGACCCAGTACTTC. Protein product: CASRDQETQYF.

The genes are TRBV29-1 and TRBJ1-1; no reliable D call. CDR3 length: 10 residues. Trimming took 6 bases from V and 4 from J, leaving 6 bases between them. Germline V gene data show CDR1 as SQVTM and CDR2 as ANQGSEA. CDR3 bases: TGCAGCGTAGTAGGCACTGAAGCTTTCTTT. This translates into CSVVGTEAFF.

The V call is TRBV10-3, the J call TRBJ2-5; unclear D gene. Germline CDR1 reads ENHRY; CDR2 reads SYGVKD. This CDR3 region has 13 residues. V shed 0 bases and J shed 5 bases, with 7 bases lying between them. Here the CDR3 DNA reads TGTGCCATCAGTGAGTCCCCCCCCGAGACCCAGTACTTC. It specifies CAISESPPETQYF.

This clonotype has just a few counts. The chain recombines TRBV29-1 with TRBJ2-3, with a weak D call TRBD1 (6 bases). Looked up from germline, CDR1 is SQVTM and CDR2 is ANQGSEA. This CDR3 contains 13 residues. V lost 7 bases to trimming and J lost 8 bases, with 19 bases between them. Here the CDR3 DNA reads TGCAGCGCGAAGACGACAGGAGGAGGTACGCAGTATTTT. This sequence encodes CSAKTTGGGTQYF.

This clonotype was seen a handful of times. The chain links TRBV6-2 or TRBV6-3 to TRBJ1-5; a weak D match, TRBD1 (5 bases). In germline, CDR1 is MNHEY, CDR2 SVGEGT. Trimming removed 3 bases from V and 5 bases from J, with 14 bases in between. The length of the CDR3 is 15 residues. The CDR3 loop is CASSYTDTYDQPQHF. For the CDR3, the DNA is TGTGCCAGCAGTTATACGGACACCTACGATCAGCCCCAGCATTTT.

The chain recombines TRBV11-2 with TRBJ2-5; no reliable D call. Germline CDR1 and CDR2: SGHAT and FQNNGV. The V end lost 4 bases, the J end lost 4 bases, and 13 bases lay between the germline ends. The CDR3 is 14 amino acids. CDR3 sequence (DNA): TGTGCCAGCAGCTATACCCGGTGGGCAGAGACCCAGTACTTC. Translating gives CASSYTRWAETQYF.

This rearrangement joins TRBV6-1 to TRBJ2-5, with D maybe TRBD2 (5 bases). The CDR3 spans 14 residues. Trimming removed 6 bases at V and 1 base at J, with 12 bases between. The germline V gene has CDR1 MNHNS and CDR2 SASEGT. DNA for the CDR3: TGTGCCAGCAGCTCTATAGCGTTCCAAGAGACCCAGTACTTC. This translates into CASSSIAFQETQYF.

This clonotype was found a few times. This rearrangement joins TRBV7-2 to TRBJ2-1; 8 bases align to TRBD1. The germline CDR1 and CDR2 sequences are SGHTA and FQGNSA. The CDR3 spans 15 residues. V lost 5 bases to trimming and J lost 7 bases; unmatched junction nucleotides: 10. The CDR3 region is CASSPRRTGKNEQFF. For the CDR3, the DNA is TGTGCCAGCAGCCCCCGCCGGACAGGGAAAAATGAGCAGTTCTTC.

This chain joins TRBV6-5 and TRBJ2-5; tentatively, D is TRBD2 (6 bases). The ends were cut back, 2 bases at V and 5 bases at J, with 24 bases in the middle. CDR1 and CDR2 from the germline V gene are MNHEY and SVGAGI. This CDR3 comprises 18 residues. The CDR3 protein is CASSYPLDGHGGVETQYF. For the CDR3, the DNA is TGTGCCAGCAGTTACCCGCTCGATGGTCACGGGGGAGTGGAGACCCAGTACTTC.

The DNA for the CDR3 is TGTGCCAGCAGTTACGGAGGGGGCGCTGACTACACCTTC. It yields the protein CASSYGGGADYTF. The chain recombines TRBV6-5 with TRBJ1-2; 7 bases line up with TRBD1. CDR3 length: 13 residues. Germline CDR1 is MNHEY and CDR2 is SVGAGI. With 2 bases clipped from V and 10 bases from J, the junction kept 7 bases outside the gene matches.

A few counts support this clonotype. This chain joins TRBV7-9 and TRBJ1-4; perhaps TRBD1 as D (5 bases). Germline V lookup: CDR1 SEHNR, CDR2 FQNEAQ (reference sequence). The CDR3 totals 15 residues. V was trimmed by 5 bases and J by 5 bases, leaving 15 bases between them. The CDR3 is CASSRRSAGNEKLFF. DNA of the CDR3: TGTGCCAGCAGCCGGCGGTCGGCAGGGAATGAAAAACTGTTTTTT.

The V call is TRBV9, the J call TRBJ1-3, with a possible D match to TRBD1 (5 bases). Looked up from germline, CDR1 is SGDLS and CDR2 is YYNGEE. The ends were cut back, 3 bases at V and 0 bases at J, with 13 bases in the middle. There are 16 residues in the CDR3. The CDR3 coding sequence is TGTGCCAGCAGCGCTTCAGGGTATCTCTCTGGAAACACCATATATTTT. Translating gives CASSASGYLSGNTIYF.

Regarding this clonotype: Lacking the conserved final phenylalanine or tryptophan, this CDR3 likely reflects a read error. The V call is TRBV11-2, the J call TRBJ2-7, with 7 bases that match TRBD2. Germline V gives CDR1 SGHAT, CDR2 FQNNGV. The CDR3 contains 15 residues. The V segment lost 1 base and the J segment 3 bases; nucleotides outside the gene matches: 6. CDR3 sequence (DNA): TGTGCCAGCAGCTTAGGAACTAGCGTATTCTACGAGCAGTACTAC. It is translated as CASSLGTSVFYEQYY.

Notes on this clonotype: The junction does not match germline at one end; this may be a read error. V gene TRBV28 combines with J gene TRBJ2-7, with D possibly being TRBD1 or TRBD2 (6 bases each). CDR3 length: 16 amino acids. Germline CDR1 reads MDHEN; CDR2 reads SYDVKM. The CDR3 nucleotides are TGTGCCGGCAGATCATGGGGGGCCCAAAGCCCCTACGAGCAGTACTTC. Residues: CAGRSWGAQSPYEQYF.

This clonotype was detected a few times. V gene TRBV9 combines with J gene TRBJ1-4, with 8 bases identical to TRBD1. The CDR3 contains 17 residues. V was pared by 2 bases and J by 5 bases, with 11 bases of the junction left unmatched. Germline V gene lookup returns CDR1 SGDLS and CDR2 YYNGEE. As DNA, the CDR3 is TGTGCCAGCAGCGTTTCAACTCAGGGGGCAGGGAATGAAAAACTGTTTTTT. Translation gives CASSVSTQGAGNEKLFF.

The chain combines TRBV20-1 with TRBJ1-5, with 7 bases aligning to TRBD1. CDR1 and CDR2 from the germline V gene are DFQATT and SNEGSKA (reference sequence). The CDR3 is 14 amino acids. After removal of 5 bases from V and 6 bases from J, the junction contained 10 bases not matched to a gene. The CDR3 nucleotides are TGCAGTGCTTCCACAGGGGAATACGGTCAGCCCCAGCATTTT. Protein sequence: CSASTGEYGQPQHF.

This clonotype was counted between two and nine times. The chain couples TRBV6-1 to TRBJ2-3, with D hard to call. This CDR3 comprises 14 residues. With 8 bases removed from V and 0 bases from J, the gap between germline ends came to 12 bases. Germline V gene sequence: CDR1 MNHNS, CDR2 SASEGT. In nucleotides, the CDR3 is TGTGCCAGCCACATGACCTCAAGCACAGATACGCAGTATTTT. The encoded protein is CASHMTSSTDTQYF.

This clonotype was observed a handful of times. The chain carries TRBV18 and TRBJ2-7; 10 nucleotides match TRBD1. V lost 4 bases to trimming and J lost 5 bases; unmatched junction nucleotides: 8. The germline CDR1 and CDR2 sequences are KGHSH and LQKENI. The CDR3 is 15 residues long. DNA for the CDR3: TGTGCCAGCTCACGGGAGACAGGGGGCGGGAACGAGCAGTACTTC. Translated: CASSRETGGGNEQYF.

There are many counts of this clonotype. V is TRBV27 and J is TRBJ2-7; D is unclear. Deletions cut 2 bases from V and 2 bases from J, with 10 bases between. The length of the CDR3 is 14 residues. Germline-derived CDR1 and CDR2 are MNHEY and SMNVEV (reference sequence). The CDR3 region has the DNA TGTGCCAGCAGTTTAACCCAGAGCACCTACGAGCAGTACTTC. The encoded protein is CASSLTQSTYEQYF.

This clonotype showed up just a few times. This sequence joins TRBV7-6 and TRBJ2-7; possible D gene TRBD1, 6 bases. CDR1 SGHVS and CDR2 FNYEAQ come from the germline V gene. The CDR3 runs 15 residues. The V end lost 5 bases, the J end lost 6 bases, and 20 bases lay between the germline ends. The CDR3 coding sequence is TGTGCCAGCAGCCAGACAACAGGGAAAAAAGGCGAGCAGTACTTC. Protein: CASSQTTGKKGEQYF.

The CDR3 bases are TGTGCCAGCAGCTCTCCCTTGACTAGCGTCACAGATACGCAGTATTTT. It codes for CASSSPLTSVTDTQYF. V and J are TRBV7-2 and TRBJ2-3, with 8 bases aligning to TRBD2. The CDR3 extends over 16 amino acids. Germline assignment: CDR1 SGHTA and CDR2 FQGNSA. With V trimmed by 4 bases and J by 2 bases, 8 bases remained unmatched. Together with reference TRBV7-2 and TRBJ2-3, the CDR3 gives the full variable domain: GAGVSQSPSNKVTEKGKDVELRCDPISGHTALYWYRQSLGQGLEFLIYFQGNSAPDKSGLPSDRFSAERTGGSVSTLTIQRTQQEDSAVYLCASSSPLTSVTDTQYFGPGTRLTVL.

Written as DNA, the CDR3 is TGTGCCAGCACCCCTTTCGGTTCGGGTTACGAGCAGTACTTC. It encodes CASTPFGSGYEQYF. The chain uses TRBV12-3 or TRBV12-4 and TRBJ2-7; D remains unclear. There are 14 residues in the CDR3. With 7 bases removed from V and 4 bases from J, the gap between germline ends came to 17 bases.

The rearrangement joins TRBV20-1 to TRBJ1-2; D possibly corresponds to TRBD1 (5 bases). The CDR3 contains 12 residues. The V gene lost 1 base and the J gene lost 6 bases, with 9 bases spanning the gap. In germline, CDR1 is DFQATT, CDR2 SNEGSKA (reference sequence). The CDR3 here is CSARVREDGYTF. The CDR3 DNA reads TGCAGTGCTAGAGTCAGGGAGGATGGCTACACCTTC.

This clonotype was found a few times. The chain joins TRBV6-2 or TRBV6-3 to TRBJ2-5, with 10 positions matching TRBD2. Germline CDR1 reads MNHEY; CDR2 reads SVGEGT. The length of the CDR3 is 15 residues. V lost 6 bases to trimming and J lost 5 bases; unmatched junction nucleotides: 9. CDR3 nucleotide sequence: TGTGCCAGCAGCCCGGGACTAGCGTTCTGGGAGACCCAGTACTTC. It encodes CASSPGLAFWETQYF.